This T cell receptor (beta chain) was identified during a study of human T cells and chemical hapten exposure. Findings of the study overall: With DPC sensitization, TCRs exceeding 1 in 1000 frequency showed no change.

Unique molecular identifiers were attached to individual cDNA molecules during library preparation. TCRdb processed the RACE reads anew with MiXCR; each CDR3 protein has one entry. The sample records roughly 46,000 distinct CDR3 sequences, roughly 4.2% being singletons. The CDR3 has 16 residues. Germline CDR1 SGHRS, CDR2 YFSETQ. Trimming left V 0 bases short and J 6 bases short, with 18 bases between. This clonotype was observed at least ten times. Antigen: not known. Documented time point: healthy volunteer bleed at 2 weeks. The template was total RNA from unfractionated whole blood. The sequencing sample was made of whole blood. This clonotype was sampled from a human donor in good health. Some clones in this sample may be carry-over from other donors' samples. The chain is built from TRBV5-1 and TRBJ1-1; no firm D call. CDR3: CASSLVGGGTTSEAFF. The CDR3, as DNA: TGCGCCAGCAGCTTGGTCGGTGGCGGTACCACCTCTGAAGCTTTCTTT. The variable domain in full, with the rest retrieved from reference TRBV5-1 and TRBJ1-1, is KAGVTQTPRYLIKTRGQQVTLSCSPISGHRSVSWYQQTPGQGLQFLFEYFSETQRNKGNFPGRFSGRQFSNSRSEMNVSTLELGDSALYLCASSLVGGGTTSEAFFGQGTRLTVV.